Detailed here is one TCR beta chain. The V end was cut by 5 bases, the J end by 1 base, with 17 bases between. This CDR3 spans 16 amino acids. CDR1 is SEHNR, CDR2 FQNEAQ, per germline (reference sequence). This specimen belongs to a study of control samples from healthy donors and cancer patients. TCRdb keeps only in-frame clones here, not all; method: immunoSEQ multiplex PCR. This table has 130,000 or so clones, roughly 92% appearing once. V gene TRBV7-9 combines with J gene TRBJ1-1, with D tentatively TRBD1 (6 bases). The sequencing input was blood. The sequence derives from a man aged 18 to 30 in good health. The CDR3 region is CASSVHREWGNTEAFF. The CDR3 nucleotides are TGTGCCAGCAGCGTACACAGGGAGTGGGGGAACACTGAAGCTTTCTTT.